The TCR beta chain under discussion was sequenced for a study of T cell responses to AZD1222 COVID-19 vaccine. The assay was immunoSEQ multiplex PCR, and TCRdb's table has in-frame clones only and misses some. The sample holds 150,000 to 200,000 clones, approximately 90% seen once. Study-wide results and limits: Clonal diversity may have been underestimated, and the donors were mostly white British, with more females than males. It was only a handful of AZD1222 recipients who were seropositive at baseline. Spike-wide coverage was observed for vaccine-associated CD4 TCRs, with dominant responses at 160-218 and 743-854.

Trimming shortened V by 1 base and J by 1 base, and 8 bases separated the two germline ends. Germline V gene sequence: CDR1 SGHRS, CDR2 YFSETQ. This CDR3 is 14 amino acids long. Points on this clone: The antigen is undetermined. Other DNA variants within this sample encode the same CDR3.

The specimen comprised peripheral blood, sampled on day 0 of AZD1222 vaccination. The genes are TRBV5-1 and TRBJ2-5; unclear D gene. The clonotype originates from an adult in good health. The CDR3 DNA follows: TGCGCCAGCAGCTTGTCCGGCGGCCAAGAGACCCAGTACTTC. It encodes CASSLSGGQETQYF.